The present entry profiles one T cell receptor (beta chain) with its context. Some clones are missing from TCRdb's copy, which holds only in-frame ones; the method was immunoSEQ multiplex PCR. Among around 100,000 clones, roughly nine tenths were seen once, and the ten largest hold about a third. This entry comes from a study of blood T cell repertoires in COVID-19. Germline CDR1 and CDR2: SGHDN and FVKESK. CDR3 length equals 15 residues. Deletions cut 4 bases from V and 7 bases from J, with 14 bases between. Sequencing input: peripheral blood. V gene TRBV14 combines with J gene TRBJ1-6; a possible D gene is TRBD1 (6 bases). This TCR was recovered from a woman of 80 years or more with acute or convalescent COVID-19. CDR3 protein: CASSPQGSGNSPLHF. CDR3 DNA sequence: TGTGCCAGCAGCCCACAGGGAAGTGGCAATTCACCCCTCCACTTT.